This TCR beta chain is drawn from a study of blood T cell repertoires in COVID-19. Study in general: Italy, Spain and the United States were the sources of the convalescent and acute COVID-19 samples. Sample material is recorded as cDNA or gDNA derived from T cells, B-cell-depleted T cells, or PBMCs.

In the study's own analysis: Amplification of reference gene primers provided the estimated nucleated cell counts. Profiled with immunoSEQ multiplex PCR; TCRdb holds only in-frame clones, not every one. V and J calls and clone size are as listed in that table; D and trimming were resolved from the DNA. This repertoire shows some 150,000 clones, 79% found once; its top ten account for over 8.5%. The germline V and J ends were trimmed by 6 bases and 7 bases, with 13 bases remaining between them. The CDR3 is 13 amino acids. The chain has TRBV12-3 or TRBV12-4 and TRBJ2-4; TRBD2 might be the D (6 bases). The sequenced sample was peripheral blood. This receptor was obtained from a man in his forties or fifties with active or convalescent COVID-19. The CDR3 DNA sequence: TGTGCCAGCAGCCCTCACCTAGCGAACATTCAGTACTTC. It translates to CASSPHLANIQYF.